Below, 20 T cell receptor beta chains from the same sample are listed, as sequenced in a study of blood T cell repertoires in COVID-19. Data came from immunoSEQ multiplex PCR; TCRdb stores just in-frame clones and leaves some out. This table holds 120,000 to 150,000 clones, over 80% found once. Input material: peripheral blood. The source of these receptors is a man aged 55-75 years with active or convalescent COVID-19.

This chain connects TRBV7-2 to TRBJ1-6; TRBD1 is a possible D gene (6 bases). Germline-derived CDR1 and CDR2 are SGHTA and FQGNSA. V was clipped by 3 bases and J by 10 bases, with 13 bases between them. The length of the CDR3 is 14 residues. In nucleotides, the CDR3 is TGTGCCAGCAGCTTTTATCAGGGGCCCTCACCCCTCCACTTT. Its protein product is CASSFYQGPSPLHF.

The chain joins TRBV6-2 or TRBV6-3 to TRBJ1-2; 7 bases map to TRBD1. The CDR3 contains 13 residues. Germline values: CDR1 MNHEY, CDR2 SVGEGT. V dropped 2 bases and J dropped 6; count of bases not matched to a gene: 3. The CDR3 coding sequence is TGTGCCAGCAGTTACAAGGGGGCGAATGGCTACACCTTC. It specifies CASSYKGANGYTF.

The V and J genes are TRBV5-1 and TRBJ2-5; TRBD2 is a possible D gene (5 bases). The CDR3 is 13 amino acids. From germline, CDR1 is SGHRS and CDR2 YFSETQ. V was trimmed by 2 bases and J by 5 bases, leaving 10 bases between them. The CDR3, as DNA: TGCGCCAGCAGCTTCGGGGTTGGCGAGACCCAGTACTTC. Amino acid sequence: CASSFGVGETQYF.

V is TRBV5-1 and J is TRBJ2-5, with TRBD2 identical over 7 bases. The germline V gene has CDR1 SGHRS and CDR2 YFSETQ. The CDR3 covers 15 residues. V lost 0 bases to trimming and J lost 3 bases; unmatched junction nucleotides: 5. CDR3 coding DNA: TGCGCCAGCAGCTTGGGCGGGGGACGAAAAGAGACCCAGTACTTC. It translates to CASSLGGGRKETQYF.

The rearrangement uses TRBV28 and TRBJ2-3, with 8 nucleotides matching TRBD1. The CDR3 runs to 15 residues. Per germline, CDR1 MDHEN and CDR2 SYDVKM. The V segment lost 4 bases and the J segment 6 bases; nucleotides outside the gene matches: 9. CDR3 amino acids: CASSSDRAILDTQYF. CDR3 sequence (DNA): TGTGCCAGCAGTTCGGACAGGGCCATCTTGGATACGCAGTATTTT.

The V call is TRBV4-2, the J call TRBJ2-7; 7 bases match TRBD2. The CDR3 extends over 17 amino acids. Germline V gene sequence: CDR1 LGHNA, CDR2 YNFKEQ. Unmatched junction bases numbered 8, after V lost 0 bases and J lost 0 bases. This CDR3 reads CASSQEGWSGNSYEQYF. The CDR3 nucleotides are TGTGCCAGCAGCCAAGAAGGATGGAGCGGGAACTCCTACGAGCAGTACTTC.

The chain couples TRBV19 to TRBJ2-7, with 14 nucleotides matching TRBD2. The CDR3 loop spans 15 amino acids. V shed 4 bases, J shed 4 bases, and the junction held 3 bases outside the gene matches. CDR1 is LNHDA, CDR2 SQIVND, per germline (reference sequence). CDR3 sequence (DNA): TGTGCCAGTAGTAGGGGACTAGCGGGAGCATACGAGCAGTACTTC. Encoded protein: CASSRGLAGAYEQYF.

CDR3 protein: CARSLGGDEQFF. The CDR3 coding sequence is TGTGCCAGAAGCTTAGGGGGGGACGAGCAGTTCTTC. The chain recombines TRBV7-5 with TRBJ2-1; whether TRBD2, the table's D call, matches the DNA was not checked. TRBV7-5 is given as a pseudogene. The CDR3 sequence is 12 residues long.

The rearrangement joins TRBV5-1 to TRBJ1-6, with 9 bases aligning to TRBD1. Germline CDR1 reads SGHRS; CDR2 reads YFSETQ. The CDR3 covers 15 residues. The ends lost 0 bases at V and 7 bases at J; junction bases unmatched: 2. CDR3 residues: CASSLVGQGNSPLHF. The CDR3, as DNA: TGCGCCAGCAGCTTGGTGGGACAGGGCAATTCACCCCTCCACTTT.

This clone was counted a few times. The CDR3 DNA sequence: TGTGCCAGCAGCCACCAACTAGCGCGTGGCGAGCAGTACTTC. It specifies CASSHQLARGEQYF. The chain uses TRBV3-1 (or the pseudogene TRBV3-2) and TRBJ2-7; 7 bases line up with TRBD2. With 3 bases clipped from V and 6 bases from J, the junction kept 8 bases outside the gene matches. The CDR3 is 14 amino acids. The germline V gene encodes CDR1 LGHDT and CDR2 YNNKEL (reference sequence).

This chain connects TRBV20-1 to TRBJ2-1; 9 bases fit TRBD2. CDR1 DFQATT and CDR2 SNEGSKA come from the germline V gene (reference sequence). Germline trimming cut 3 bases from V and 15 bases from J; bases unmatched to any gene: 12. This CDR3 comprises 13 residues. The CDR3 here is CSASRRHSGRRFF. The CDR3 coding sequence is TGCAGTGCTAGTAGGAGACATAGCGGGAGAAGGTTCTTC.

The CDR3 is CASSEMRFSGNTIYF. The DNA for the CDR3 is TGTGCCAGCAGTGAAATGAGGTTCTCTGGAAACACCATATATTTT. The chain carries TRBV6-1 and TRBJ1-3, with D uncertain. Germline values: CDR1 MNHNS, CDR2 SASEGT. The CDR3 covers 15 residues. The V end was cut by 2 bases, the J end by 0 bases, with 8 bases between.

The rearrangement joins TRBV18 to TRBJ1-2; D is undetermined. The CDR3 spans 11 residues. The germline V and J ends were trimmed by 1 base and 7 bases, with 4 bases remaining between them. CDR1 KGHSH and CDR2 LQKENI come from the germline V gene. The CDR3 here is CASSPRVGYTF. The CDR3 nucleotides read TGTGCCAGCTCACCACGCGTTGGCTACACCTTC.

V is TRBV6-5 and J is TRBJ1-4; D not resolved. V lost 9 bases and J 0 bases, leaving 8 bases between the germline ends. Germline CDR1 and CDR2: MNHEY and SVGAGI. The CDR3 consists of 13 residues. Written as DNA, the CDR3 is TGTGCCAGTGGCCATGCAACTAATGAAAAACTGTTTTTT. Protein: CASGHATNEKLFF.

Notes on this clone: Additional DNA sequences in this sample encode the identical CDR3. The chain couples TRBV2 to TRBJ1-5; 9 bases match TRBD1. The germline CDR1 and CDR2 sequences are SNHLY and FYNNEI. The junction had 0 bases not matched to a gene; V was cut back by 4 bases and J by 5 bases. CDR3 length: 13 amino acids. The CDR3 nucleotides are TGTGCCAGCAGTGGACAGGGGGATCAGCCCCAGCATTTT. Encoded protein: CASSGQGDQPQHF.

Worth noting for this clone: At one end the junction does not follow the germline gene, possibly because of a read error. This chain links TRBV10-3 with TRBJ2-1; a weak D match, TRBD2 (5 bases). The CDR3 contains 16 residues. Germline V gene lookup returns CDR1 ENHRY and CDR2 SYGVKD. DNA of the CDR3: TGTGCCATCAGTGAGTCAATAGGGAGCTCCAACAATGAGCAGTTCTTC. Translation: CAISESIGSSNNEQFF.

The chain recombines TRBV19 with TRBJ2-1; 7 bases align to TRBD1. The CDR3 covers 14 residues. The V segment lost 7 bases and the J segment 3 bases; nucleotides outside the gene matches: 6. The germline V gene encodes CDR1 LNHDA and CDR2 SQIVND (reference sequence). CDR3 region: CASTPTGYYNEQFF. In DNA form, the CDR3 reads TGTGCCAGTACCCCGACAGGGTACTACAATGAGCAGTTCTTC.

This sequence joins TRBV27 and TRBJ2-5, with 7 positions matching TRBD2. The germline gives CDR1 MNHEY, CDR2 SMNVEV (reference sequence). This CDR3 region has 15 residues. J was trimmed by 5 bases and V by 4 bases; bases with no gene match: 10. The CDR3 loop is CASSSAGAGTETQYF. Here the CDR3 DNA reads TGTGCCAGCAGTTCGGCGGGAGCGGGGACGGAGACCCAGTACTTC.

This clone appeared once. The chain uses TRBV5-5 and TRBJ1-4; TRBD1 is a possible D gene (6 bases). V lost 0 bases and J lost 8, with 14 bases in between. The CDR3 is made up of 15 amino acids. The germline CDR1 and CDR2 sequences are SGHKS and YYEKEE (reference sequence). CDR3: CASSLVAGANEKLFF. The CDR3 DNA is TGTGCCAGCAGCTTGGTCGCAGGGGCAAACGAAAAACTGTTTTTT.

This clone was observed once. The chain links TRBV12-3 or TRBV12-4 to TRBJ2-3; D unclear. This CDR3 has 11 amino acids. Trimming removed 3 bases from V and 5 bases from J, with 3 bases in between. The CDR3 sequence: CASSFLDTQYF. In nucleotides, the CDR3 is TGTGCCAGCAGTTTCTTAGATACGCAGTATTTT.